The 11 T cell receptor beta chains below all came from one sample that was sequenced in a study of blood T cell repertoires in COVID-19. Libraries were prepared by immunoSEQ multiplex PCR; TCRdb keeps only in-frame clonotypes and omits some of them. The sample lists 230,000 or so clones, about nine tenths occurring once. Sequencing was performed on PBMCs or T cells enriched from blood (not recorded which). The source is a woman in her thirties or forties with acute COVID-19.

V is TRBV12-5 and J is TRBJ1-4; TRBD1 aligns across 10 bases. The CDR3 covers 15 residues. Unmatched junction bases numbered 8, after V lost 5 bases and J lost 8 bases. Per the germline V gene, CDR1 is LGHNT and CDR2 is FRNRAP. CDR3: CASGPPGTGAEKLFF. CDR3 in DNA: TGTGCTAGTGGTCCCCCCGGGACAGGGGCGGAAAAACTGTTTTTT.

This chain connects TRBV10-3 to TRBJ1-2; D remains ambiguous. V was pared by 2 bases and J by 2 bases, with 6 bases between. The germline V gene encodes CDR1 ENHRY and CDR2 SYGVKD. CDR3 length: 13 residues. CDR3 amino acids: CAISESPNYGYTF. CDR3 sequence (DNA): TGTGCCATCAGTGAGAGCCCAAACTATGGCTACACCTTC.

This sequence joins TRBV5-4 and TRBJ2-1; no clear D. Germline CDR1 is SGHNT and CDR2 is YYREEE (reference sequence). The CDR3 runs to 13 residues. V was cut by 3 bases and J by 6 bases, with 10 bases left in between. For the CDR3, the DNA is TGTGCCAGCAGCTATGACCAGCGCAATGAGCAGTTCTTC. It yields the protein CASSYDQRNEQFF.

The J gene is TRBJ1-4, the V gene TRBV6-2 or TRBV6-3; D is unresolved. Germline CDR1 MNHEY, CDR2 SVGEGT. The V end was cut by 6 bases, the J end by 4 bases, with 18 bases between. The CDR3 consists of 16 residues. CDR3 bases: TGTGCCAGCAGCCCCCTCCCTCGACGGAGTAATGAAAAACTGTTTTTT. This sequence encodes CASSPLPRRSNEKLFF.

This chain uses TRBV28 with TRBJ2-7; D is unclear. V was cut by 2 bases and J by 0 bases, with 11 bases left in between. Germline CDR1 is MDHEN and CDR2 is SYDVKM. The length of the CDR3 is 15 residues. In nucleotides, the CDR3 is TGTGCCAGCAGTTTAGGTCGGAGCTACTCCTACGAGCAGTACGTC. This sequence encodes CASSLGRSYSYEQYV.

This clone was observed a single time. The V gene is TRBV6-5, the J gene TRBJ1-2, with no clear D. The V and J ends lost 5 bases and 8 bases respectively, with 12 bases between them. The CDR3 is 12 residues long. The germline V gene encodes CDR1 MNHEY and CDR2 SVGAGI. CDR3 sequence: CASSPVGRGYTF. The DNA of the CDR3 is TGTGCCAGCAGTCCCGTAGGGAGAGGCTACACCTTC.

The V call is TRBV7-2, the J call TRBJ2-3; 8 nucleotides match TRBD2. CDR1 is SGHTA and CDR2 is FQGNSA in the germline V gene. The length of the CDR3 is 16 residues. V was clipped by 3 bases and J by 2 bases; unmatched bases: 7. CDR3 residues: CASSFKRGRVTDTQYF. The DNA for the CDR3 is TGTGCCAGCAGCTTCAAGCGGGGGAGGGTCACAGATACGCAGTATTTT.

The chain combines TRBV24-1 with TRBJ2-1, with 10 bases aligning to TRBD2. CDR1 is KGHDR, CDR2 SFDVKD, per germline. CDR3 length: 16 amino acids. V lost 3 bases and J lost 9; bases outside the gene matches: 10. In nucleotides, the CDR3 is TGTGCCACCAGTGATGTAGCGGGAGGTCTTCAGGGTGAGCAGTTCTTC. It encodes CATSDVAGGLQGEQFF.

The genes are TRBV9 and TRBJ1-1; 9 nucleotides match TRBD1. Germline V gene sequence: CDR1 SGDLS, CDR2 YYNGEE. CDR3 length: 18 amino acids. The J segment lost 0 bases and the V segment lost 4 bases, leaving 13 bases of the junction unmatched. The CDR3 DNA sequence: TGTGCCAGCAGCTCCTCCGGGACAGGGAAAGGAATGAACACTGAAGCTTTCTTT. Translated: CASSSSGTGKGMNTEAFF.

The rearrangement joins TRBV7-9 to TRBJ1-3; 7 nucleotides line up with TRBD1. Germline V lookup: CDR1 SEHNR, CDR2 FQNEAQ (reference sequence). The J segment lost 0 bases and the V segment lost 5 bases, leaving 4 bases of the junction unmatched. The CDR3 runs to 15 residues. The CDR3 loop is CASSTDRNSGNTIYF. CDR3 sequence (DNA): TGTGCCAGCAGCACGGACAGGAACTCTGGAAACACCATATATTTT.

The chain carries TRBV4-3 and TRBJ2-1, with D tentatively TRBD2 (5 bases). The CDR3 covers 15 residues. Germline-derived CDR1 and CDR2 are LGHNA and YSLEER. V was clipped by 1 base and J by 1 base, with 8 bases between them. CDR3 region: CASSQGAGSYNEQFF. The CDR3 nucleotides read TGCGCCAGCAGCCAAGGTGCGGGTTCCTACAATGAGCAGTTCTTC.